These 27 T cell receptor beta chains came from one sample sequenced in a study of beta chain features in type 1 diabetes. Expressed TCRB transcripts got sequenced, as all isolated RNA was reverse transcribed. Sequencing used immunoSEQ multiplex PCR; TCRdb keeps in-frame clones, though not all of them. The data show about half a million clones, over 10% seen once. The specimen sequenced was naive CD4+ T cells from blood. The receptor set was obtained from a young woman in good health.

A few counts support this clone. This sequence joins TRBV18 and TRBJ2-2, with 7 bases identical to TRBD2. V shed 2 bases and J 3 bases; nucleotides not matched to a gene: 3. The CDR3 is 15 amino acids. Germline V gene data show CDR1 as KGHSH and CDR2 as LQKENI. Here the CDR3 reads CASSPSREHTGELFF. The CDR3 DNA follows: TGTGCCAGCTCACCATCGCGGGAGCACACCGGGGAGCTGTTTTTT.

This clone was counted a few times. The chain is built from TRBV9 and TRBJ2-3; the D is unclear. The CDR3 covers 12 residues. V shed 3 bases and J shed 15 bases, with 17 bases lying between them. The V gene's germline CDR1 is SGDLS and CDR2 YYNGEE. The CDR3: CASSAPASSYYF. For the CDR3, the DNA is TGTGCCAGCAGCGCTCCCGCCTCAAGTTATTATTTT.

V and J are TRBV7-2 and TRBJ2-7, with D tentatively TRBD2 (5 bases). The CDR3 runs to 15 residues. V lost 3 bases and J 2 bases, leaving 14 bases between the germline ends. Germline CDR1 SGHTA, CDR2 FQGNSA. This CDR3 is CASSFEGVGTYEQYF. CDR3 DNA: TGTGCCAGCAGCTTCGAGGGCGTAGGCACCTACGAGCAGTACTTC.

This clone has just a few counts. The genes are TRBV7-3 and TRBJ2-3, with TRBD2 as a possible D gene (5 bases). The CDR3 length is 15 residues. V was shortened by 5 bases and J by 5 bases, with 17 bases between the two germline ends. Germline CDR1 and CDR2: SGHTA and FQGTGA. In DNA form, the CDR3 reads TGTGCCAGCAGCCCTCGGCTAGGAGGCCAAGATACGCAGTATTTT. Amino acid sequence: CASSPRLGGQDTQYF.

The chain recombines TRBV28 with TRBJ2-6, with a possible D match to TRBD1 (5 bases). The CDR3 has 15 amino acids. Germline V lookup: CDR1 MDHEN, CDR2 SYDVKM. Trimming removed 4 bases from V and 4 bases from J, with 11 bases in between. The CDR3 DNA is TGTGCCAGCAGTTACAGGCTTCCAGGGGCCAACGTCCTGACTTTC. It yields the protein CASSYRLPGANVLTF. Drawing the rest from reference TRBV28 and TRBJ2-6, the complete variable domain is DVKVTQSSRYLVKRTGEKVFLECVQDMDHENMFWYRQDPGLGLRLIYFSYDVKMKEKGDIPEGYSVSREKKERFSLILESASTNQTSMYLCASSYRLPGANVLTFGAGSRLTVL.

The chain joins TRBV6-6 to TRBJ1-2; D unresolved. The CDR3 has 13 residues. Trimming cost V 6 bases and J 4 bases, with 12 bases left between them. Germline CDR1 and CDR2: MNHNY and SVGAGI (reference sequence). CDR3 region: CASRAGDFYGYTF. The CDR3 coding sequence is TGTGCCAGCAGAGCAGGAGATTTCTATGGCTACACCTTC.

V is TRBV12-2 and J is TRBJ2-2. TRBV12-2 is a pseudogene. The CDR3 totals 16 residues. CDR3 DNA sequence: TGTGCAAGTCGCTCCACCGGGCCCGCAGACACCGGGGAGCTGTTTTTT. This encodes CASRSTGPADTGELFF.

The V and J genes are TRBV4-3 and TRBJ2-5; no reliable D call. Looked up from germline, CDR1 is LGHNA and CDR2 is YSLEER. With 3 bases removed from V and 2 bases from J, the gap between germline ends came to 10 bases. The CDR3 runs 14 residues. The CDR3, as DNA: TGCGCCAGCAGCCAGTACTTTCTACAAGAGACCCAGTACTTC. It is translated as CASSQYFLQETQYF.

The CDR3 DNA follows: TGCAGCACTGGGCGGGACAGGGGGCACAATGAGCAGTTCTTC. This gives the protein CSTGRDRGHNEQFF. The chain joins TRBV29-1 to TRBJ2-1; 12 bases align to TRBD1. There are 14 residues in the CDR3. Losses at the gene ends were 8 bases for V and 5 bases for J; bases not matched to a gene: 7. CDR1 SQVTM and CDR2 ANQGSEA come from the germline V gene.

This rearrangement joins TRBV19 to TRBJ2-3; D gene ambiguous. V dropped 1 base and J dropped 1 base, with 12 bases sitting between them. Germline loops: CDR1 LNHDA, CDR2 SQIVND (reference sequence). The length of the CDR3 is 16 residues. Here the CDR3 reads CASSIGGTTGTDTQYF. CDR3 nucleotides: TGTGCCAGTAGTATAGGGGGAACGACGGGCACAGATACGCAGTATTTT.

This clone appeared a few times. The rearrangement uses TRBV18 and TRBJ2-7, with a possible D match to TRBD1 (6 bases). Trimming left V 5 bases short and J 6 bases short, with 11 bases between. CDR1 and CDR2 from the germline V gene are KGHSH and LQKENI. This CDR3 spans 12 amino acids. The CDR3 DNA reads TGTGCCAGCTCAGAAGGACAGCGCGAGCAGTACTTC. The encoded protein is CASSEGQREQYF.

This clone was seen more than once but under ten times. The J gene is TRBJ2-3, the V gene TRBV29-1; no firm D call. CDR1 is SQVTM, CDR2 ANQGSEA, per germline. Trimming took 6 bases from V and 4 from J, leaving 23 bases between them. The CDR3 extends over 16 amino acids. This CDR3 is CSVWPKTGLDPDTQYF. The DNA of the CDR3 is TGCAGCGTCTGGCCGAAGACTGGGCTAGACCCAGATACGCAGTATTTT.

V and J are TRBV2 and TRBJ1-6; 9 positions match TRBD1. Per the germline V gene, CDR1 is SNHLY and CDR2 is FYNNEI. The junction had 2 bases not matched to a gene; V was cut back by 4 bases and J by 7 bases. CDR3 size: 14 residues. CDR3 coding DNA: TGTGCCAGCAGTGCGACAGGGGGGAATTCACCCCTCCACTTT. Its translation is CASSATGGNSPLHF.

Here the CDR3 DNA reads TGCGCCAGCAGCCAAGTTGGCGGGGGACCACCAGTGCAGTTCTTC. Protein sequence: CASSQVGGGPPVQFF. The V and J genes are TRBV4-3 and TRBJ2-1, with TRBD2 matching 7 bases. The CDR3 is made up of 15 amino acids. The J segment lost 12 bases and the V segment lost 1 base, leaving 12 bases of the junction unmatched. The germline gives CDR1 LGHNA, CDR2 YSLEER.

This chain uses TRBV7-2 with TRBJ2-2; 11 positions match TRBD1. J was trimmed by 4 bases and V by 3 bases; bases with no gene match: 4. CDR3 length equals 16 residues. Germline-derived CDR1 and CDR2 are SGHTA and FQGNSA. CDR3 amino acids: CASSFTGTGGTGELFF. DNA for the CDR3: TGTGCCAGCAGCTTTACCGGGACAGGGGGCACCGGGGAGCTGTTTTTT.

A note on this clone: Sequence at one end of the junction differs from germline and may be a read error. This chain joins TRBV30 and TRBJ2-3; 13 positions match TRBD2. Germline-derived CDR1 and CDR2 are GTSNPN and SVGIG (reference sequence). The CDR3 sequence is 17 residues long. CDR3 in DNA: TGTGCCTGGAGTGTACTTAGGACTAGCGGGAGCATAGATACGCAGTATTTT. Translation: CAWSVLRTSGSIDTQYF.

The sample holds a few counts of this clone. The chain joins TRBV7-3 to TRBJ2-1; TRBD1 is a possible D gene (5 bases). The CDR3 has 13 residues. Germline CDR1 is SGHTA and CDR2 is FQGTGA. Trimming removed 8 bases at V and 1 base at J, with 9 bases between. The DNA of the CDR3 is TGTGCCAGCGGGCAGGGATCCTACAATGAGCAGTTCTTC. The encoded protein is CASGQGSYNEQFF.

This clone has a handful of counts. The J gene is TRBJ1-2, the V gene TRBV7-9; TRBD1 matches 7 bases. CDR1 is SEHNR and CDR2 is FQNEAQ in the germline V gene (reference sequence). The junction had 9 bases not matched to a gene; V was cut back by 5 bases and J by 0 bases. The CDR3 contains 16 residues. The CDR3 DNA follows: TGTGCCAGCAGCAAGGGACAGACTAGAGCTAACTATGGCTACACCTTC. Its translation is CASSKGQTRANYGYTF.

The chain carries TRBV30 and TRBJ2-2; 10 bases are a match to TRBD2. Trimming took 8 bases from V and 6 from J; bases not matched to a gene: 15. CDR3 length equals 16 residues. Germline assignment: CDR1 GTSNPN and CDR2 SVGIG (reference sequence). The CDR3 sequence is CARTHSSGRAAGELFF. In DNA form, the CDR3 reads TGTGCCCGGACTCACTCTAGCGGGAGAGCTGCCGGGGAGCTGTTTTTT.

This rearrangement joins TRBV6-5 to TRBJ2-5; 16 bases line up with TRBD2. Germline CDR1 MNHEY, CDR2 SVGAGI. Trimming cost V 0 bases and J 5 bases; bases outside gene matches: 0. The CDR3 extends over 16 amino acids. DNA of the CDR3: TGTGCCAGCAGTTACTCGGGACTAGCGGGGGGGGAGACCCAGTACTTC. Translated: CASSYSGLAGGETQYF.

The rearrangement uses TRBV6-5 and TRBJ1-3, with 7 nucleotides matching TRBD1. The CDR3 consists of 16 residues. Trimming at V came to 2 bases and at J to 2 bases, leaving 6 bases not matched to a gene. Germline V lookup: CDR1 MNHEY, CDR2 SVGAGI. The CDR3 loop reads CASSYGPGQPGNTIYF. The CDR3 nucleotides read TGTGCCAGCAGTTACGGGCCGGGACAGCCTGGAAACACCATATATTTT.

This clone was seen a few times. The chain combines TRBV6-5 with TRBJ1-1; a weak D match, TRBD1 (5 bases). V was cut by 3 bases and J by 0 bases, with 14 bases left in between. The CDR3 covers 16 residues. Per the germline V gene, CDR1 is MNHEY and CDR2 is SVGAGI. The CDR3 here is CASSYTAGFMNTEAFF. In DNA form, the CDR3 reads TGTGCCAGCAGTTATACGGCAGGGTTCATGAACACTGAAGCTTTCTTT.

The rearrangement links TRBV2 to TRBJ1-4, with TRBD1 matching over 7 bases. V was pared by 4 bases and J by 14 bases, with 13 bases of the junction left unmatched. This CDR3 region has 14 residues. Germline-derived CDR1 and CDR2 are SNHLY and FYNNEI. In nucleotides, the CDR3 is TGTGCCAGCAGTGTATTGACAGGACAGGCAGGGCTGTTTTTT. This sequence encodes CASSVLTGQAGLFF.

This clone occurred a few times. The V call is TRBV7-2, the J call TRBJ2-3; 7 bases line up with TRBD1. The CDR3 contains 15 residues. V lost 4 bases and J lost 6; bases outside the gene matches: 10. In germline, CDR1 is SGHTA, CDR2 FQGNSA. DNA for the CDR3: TGTGCCAGCAGCTGGGCCGGGACAGCGATGGATACGCAGTATTTT. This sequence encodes CASSWAGTAMDTQYF.

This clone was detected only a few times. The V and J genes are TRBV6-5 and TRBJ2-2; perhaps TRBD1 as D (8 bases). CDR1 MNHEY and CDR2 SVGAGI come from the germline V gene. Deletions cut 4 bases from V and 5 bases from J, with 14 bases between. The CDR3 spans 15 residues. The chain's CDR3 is CASSLDRGGTGELFF. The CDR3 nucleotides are TGTGCCAGCAGTTTAGACAGGGGAGGGACCGGGGAGCTGTTTTTT.

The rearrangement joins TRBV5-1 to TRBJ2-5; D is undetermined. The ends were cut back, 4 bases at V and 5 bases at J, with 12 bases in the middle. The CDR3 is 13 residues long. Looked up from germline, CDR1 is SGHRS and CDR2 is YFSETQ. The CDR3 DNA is TGCGCCAGCAGCCTCGTAGGAGCTGAGACCCAGTACTTC. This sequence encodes CASSLVGAETQYF.

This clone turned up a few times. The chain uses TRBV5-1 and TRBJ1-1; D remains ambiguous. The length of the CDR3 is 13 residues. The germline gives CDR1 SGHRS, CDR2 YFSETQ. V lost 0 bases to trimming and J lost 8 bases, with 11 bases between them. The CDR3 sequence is CASSLGLGLEAFF. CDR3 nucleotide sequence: TGCGCCAGCAGCTTGGGACTAGGACTGGAAGCTTTCTTT.